The source of this T cell receptor (beta chain) is a study of blood T cell repertoires in COVID-19. Study-wide background: Acute-phase and convalescent COVID-19 samples originated in the United States, Italy and Spain. Nucleic acid was either cDNA or gDNA, and it came from T cells, B-cell-depleted T cells, or PBMCs.

From germline, CDR1 is ENHRY and CDR2 SYGVKD. V gave up 2 bases and J gave up 5 bases; unmatched junction bases: 19. This CDR3 comprises 19 residues. Authors' methods: Nucleated cell counts were estimated from reference gene primer amplification. Repertoires were generated with immunoSEQ multiplex PCR, while TCRdb's copy carries only in-frame clones and drops some. The V and J calls and the clone size are those of that table, but D and trimming were determined from the DNA. The sample includes about 200,000 clones, 65% to 90% of them seen just once. Enrolment of Seattle patients took place during active infection, and they were followed longitudinally.

The sample was peripheral blood. This TCR was recovered from a woman between 65 and 79 years old with COVID-19, enrolled during active disease. The chain combines TRBV10-3 with TRBJ2-3, with TRBD2 identical over 7 bases. In nucleotides, the CDR3 is TGTGCCATCAGTGAGATTACTGGAGGGGCGGGAGATGGAGGAGATACGCAGTATTTT. Translating gives CAISEITGGAGDGGDTQYF.